A selection of T cell receptor beta chains follows, all from one sample in a study of blood T cells in healthy people across ages. TCRdb reprocessed the 5' RACE reads with MiXCR, giving one entry per CDR3 protein. This table holds about 400,000 distinct CDR3 sequences, 45% to 65% found once. Material: blood. The receptors shown here come from a man aged 55 to 69 in good health. Each CDR3 is given with its conserved first and last residue. The D gene is left open where the match is weak. Size is stated for part of the rows, as once, few or many counts, or as a class when the clone is expanded.

J gene | V gene | D gene | clone size | CDR3 protein | CDR3 DNA
TRBJ2-3 | TRBV29-1 | TRBD2 | - | CSEREGTDTQYF | TGCAGCGAGCGGGAGGGCACAGATACGCAGTATTTT
TRBJ2-7 | TRBV7-8 | - | - | CASSLDGNRALRGQYF | TGTGCCAGCAGCTTGGACGGAAACCGCGCCCTACGAGGGCAGTACTTC
TRBJ2-7 | TRBV4-1 | TRBD1 | few | CASSPAGQGVYEQYF | TGCGCCAGCAGCCCGGCTGGACAGGGCGTCTACGAGCAGTACTTC
TRBJ2-7 | TRBV20-1 | TRBD2 | - | CSATSSGSILNEQYF | TGCAGTGCTACCTCCAGCGGGAGTATTTTAAACGAGCAGTACTTC
TRBJ1-2 | TRBV20-1 | - | - | CSARDASAIYGYTF | TGCAGTGCTAGAGATGCCTCAGCAATCTATGGCTACACCTTC
TRBJ1-1 | TRBV18 | - | - | CASHRTWNTEAFF | TGTGCCAGCCACCGAACATGGAACACTGAAGCTTTCTTT
TRBJ2-3 | TRBV3-1 | - | - | CASSQDITPPAQYF | TGTGCCAGCAGCCAAGATATAACCCCCCCTGCGCAGTATTTT
TRBJ1-1 | TRBV7-2 | - | - | CASSSARTVTEAFF | TGTGCCAGCAGCTCCGCCCGGACTGTTACTGAAGCTTTCTTT
TRBJ2-1 | TRBV5-1 | - | few | CASSSVGGIYNEQFF | TGCGCCAGCAGCTCGGTGGGGGGAATCTACAATGAGCAGTTCTTC
TRBJ2-7 | TRBV12-3/TRBV12-4 | - | - | CASTVGGVNYEQYF | TGTGCCAGCACCGTAGGGGGAGTTAACTACGAGCAGTACTTC
TRBJ2-3 | TRBV29-1 | TRBD2 | many | CSVRRVTGGKDTQYF | TGCAGCGTTCGACGTGTGACGGGAGGTAAAGATACGCAGTATTTT
TRBJ2-1 | TRBV29-1 | TRBD2 | - | CSVEGVGRAYNEQFF | TGCAGCGTTGAAGGGGTCGGGAGGGCCTACAATGAGCAGTTCTTC
TRBJ1-1 | TRBV9 | - | once | CASSVVNTEAFF | TGTGCCAGCAGCGTAGTAAACACTGAAGCTTTCTTT
TRBJ2-3 | TRBV4-3 | - | few | CASSQEQTSSTDTQYF | TGCGCCAGCAGCCAAGAGCAGACCTCTAGCACAGATACGCAGTATTTT
TRBJ2-1 | TRBV4-2 | - | few | CASSHRGGSSYNEQFF | TGTGCCAGCAGCCATAGGGGGGGAAGCTCCTACAATGAGCAGTTCTTC
TRBJ2-7 | TRBV2 | - | - | CASSHPNRDQQYF | TGCGCCAGCAGTCACCCGAACCGGGACCAACAGTACTTC
TRBJ2-3 | TRBV3-1 | TRBD2 | - | CASNRHGAGGSTDTQYF | TGTGCCAGCAACCGGCATGGAGCGGGGGGTAGCACAGATACGCAGTATTTT
TRBJ2-6 | TRBV27 | - | - | CASTKRGDSPSSGANVLTF | TGTGCCAGCACCAAAAGGGGTGACAGTCCCAGCTCTGGGGCCAACGTCCTGACTTTC
TRBJ2-3 | TRBV11-2 | - | - | CASSFSASGGFTDTQYF | TGTGCCAGCAGCTTTAGTGCATCGGGGGGCTTCACAGATACGCAGTATTTT
TRBJ2-1 | TRBV20-1 | TRBD2 | - | CSALPSGGARSYNEQFF | TGCAGTGCGTTACCTAGCGGGGGGGCCCGCTCCTACAATGAGCAGTTCTTC
TRBJ2-1 | TRBV27 | TRBD2 | many | CASSATSAGEQFF | TGTGCCAGCAGTGCGACTAGCGCCGGTGAGCAGTTCTTC
TRBJ2-1 | TRBV6-2/TRBV6-3 | TRBD1 | - | CASSPSSLDRGQETQFF | TGTGCCAGCAGCCCCTCTTCATTGGACAGGGGACAGGAGACCCAGTTCTTC
TRBJ2-1 | TRBV11-2 | TRBD2 | few | CASSLVPSGGAYEQFF | TGTGCCAGCAGCTTAGTTCCTAGCGGGGGGGCGTATGAGCAGTTCTTC
TRBJ2-1 | TRBV20-1 | - | - | CSATGRGAGNEQFF | TGCAGTGCCACAGGACGCGGGGCGGGGAATGAGCAGTTCTTC
TRBJ1-2 | TRBV14 | - | many | CASSQIPNYGYTF | TGTGCCAGCAGCCAAATACCTAACTATGGCTACACCTTC
TRBJ1-6 | TRBV12-3/TRBV12-4 | - | - | CASSVRVTGTLHF | TGTGCCAGCAGTGTTCGGGTTACGGGCACCCTCCACTTT
TRBJ1-2 | TRBV27 | TRBD1 | - | CASSIYGQGGYGYTF | TGTGCCAGCAGTATATACGGACAGGGCGGCTATGGCTACACCTTC
TRBJ1-6 | TRBV4-2 | - | - | CASSQGTVSSYNSPLHF | TGTGCCAGCAGCCAAGGGACAGTAAGCTCCTATAATTCACCCCTCCACTTT
TRBJ2-6 | TRBV6-1 | TRBD1 | few | CASTTTGQRWEGANVLTF | TGTGCCAGCACCACAACGGGACAGCGGTGGGAAGGGGCCAACGTCCTGACTTTC
TRBJ2-1 | TRBV7-6 | - | few | CASSLGSRVDNEQFF | TGTGCCAGCAGCTTGGGCAGTCGAGTGGACAATGAGCAGTTCTTC
TRBJ2-1 | TRBV29-1 | - | - | CSVVGATRGGEGFF | TGCAGCGTTGTGGGCGCTACACGGGGCGGGGAAGGGTTCTTC
TRBJ2-1 | TRBV3-1 | - | few | CASSPIKTPVNEQFF | TGTGCCAGCAGCCCAATCAAGACCCCTGTCAATGAGCAGTTCTTC
TRBJ2-7 | TRBV11-2 | - | - | CASSLKGFGGQYF | TGTGCCAGCAGCTTAAAGGGGTTCGGCGGGCAGTACTTC